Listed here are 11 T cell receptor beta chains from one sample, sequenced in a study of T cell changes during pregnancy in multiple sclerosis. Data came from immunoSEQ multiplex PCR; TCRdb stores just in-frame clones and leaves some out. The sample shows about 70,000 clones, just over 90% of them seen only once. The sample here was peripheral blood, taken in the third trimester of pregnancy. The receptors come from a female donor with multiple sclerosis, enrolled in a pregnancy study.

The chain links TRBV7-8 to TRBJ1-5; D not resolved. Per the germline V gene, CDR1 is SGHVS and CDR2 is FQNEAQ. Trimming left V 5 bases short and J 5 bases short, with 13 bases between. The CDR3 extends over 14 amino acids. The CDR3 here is CASSPLRGDQPQHF. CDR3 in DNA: TGTGCCAGCAGCCCTCTCCGGGGAGATCAGCCCCAGCATTTT. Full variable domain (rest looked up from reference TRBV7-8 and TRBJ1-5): GAGVSQSPRYKVAKRGQDVALRCDPISGHVSLFWYQQALGQGPEFLTYFQNEAQLDKSGLPSDRFFAERPEGSVSTLKIQRTQQEDSAVYLCASSPLRGDQPQHFGDGTRLSIL.

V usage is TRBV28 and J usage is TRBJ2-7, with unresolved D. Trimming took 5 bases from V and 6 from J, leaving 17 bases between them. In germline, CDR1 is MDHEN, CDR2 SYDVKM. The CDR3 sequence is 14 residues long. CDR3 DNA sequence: TGTGCCAGCAGTACCCTCAGGATTCGCCGCGAGCAGTACTTC. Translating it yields CASSTLRIRREQYF.

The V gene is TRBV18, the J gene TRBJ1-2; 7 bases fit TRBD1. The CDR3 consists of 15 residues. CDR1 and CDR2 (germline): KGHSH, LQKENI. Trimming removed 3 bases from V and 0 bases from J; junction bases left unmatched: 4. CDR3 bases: TGTGCCAGCTCACCGGGGACAGCGGCTAACTATGGCTACACCTTC. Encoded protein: CASSPGTAANYGYTF.

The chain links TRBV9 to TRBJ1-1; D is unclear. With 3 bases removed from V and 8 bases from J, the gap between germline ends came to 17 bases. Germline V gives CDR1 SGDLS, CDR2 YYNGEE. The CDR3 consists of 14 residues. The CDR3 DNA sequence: TGTGCCAGCAGCGCCGGATTCAGAGGACTCGAAGCTTTCTTT. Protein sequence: CASSAGFRGLEAFF.

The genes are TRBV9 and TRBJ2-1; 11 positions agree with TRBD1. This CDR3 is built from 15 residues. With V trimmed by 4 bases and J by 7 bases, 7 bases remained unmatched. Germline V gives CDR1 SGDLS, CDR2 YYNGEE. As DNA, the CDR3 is TGTGCCAGCAGCTCCTGGACAGGGGGCGAGAATGAGCAGTTCTTC. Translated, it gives CASSSWTGGENEQFF.

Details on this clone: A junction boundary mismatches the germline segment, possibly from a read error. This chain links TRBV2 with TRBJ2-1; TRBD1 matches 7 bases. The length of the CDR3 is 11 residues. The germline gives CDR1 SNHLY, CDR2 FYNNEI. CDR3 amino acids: CASGFSGGTIF. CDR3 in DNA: TGTGCCAGTGGGTTTTCAGGGGGTACTATCTTC.

The CDR3 loop is CASSDSAGGLNEQFF. The CDR3 DNA reads TGTGCCAGCAGTGACTCAGCGGGAGGGCTCAATGAGCAGTTCTTC. The chain is built from TRBV6-4 and TRBJ2-1, with 10 bases fitting TRBD2. The CDR3 runs to 15 residues. V lost 0 bases and J lost 6; bases outside the gene matches: 2. CDR1 and CDR2 (germline): MRHNA, SNTAGT.

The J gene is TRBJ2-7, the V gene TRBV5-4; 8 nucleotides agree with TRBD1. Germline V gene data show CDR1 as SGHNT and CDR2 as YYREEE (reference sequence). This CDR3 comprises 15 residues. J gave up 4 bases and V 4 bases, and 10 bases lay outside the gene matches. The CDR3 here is CASSPSTGAVYEQYF. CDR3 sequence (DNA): TGTGCCAGCAGCCCCTCGACAGGGGCGGTATACGAGCAGTACTTC.

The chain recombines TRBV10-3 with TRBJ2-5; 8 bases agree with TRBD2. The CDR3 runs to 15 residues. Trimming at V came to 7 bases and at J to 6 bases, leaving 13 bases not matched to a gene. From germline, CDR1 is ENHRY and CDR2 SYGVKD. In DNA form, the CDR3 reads TGTGCCATCAAGGAGGCGGGAGGAAGTTTGAAGACCCAGTACTTC. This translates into CAIKEAGGSLKTQYF.

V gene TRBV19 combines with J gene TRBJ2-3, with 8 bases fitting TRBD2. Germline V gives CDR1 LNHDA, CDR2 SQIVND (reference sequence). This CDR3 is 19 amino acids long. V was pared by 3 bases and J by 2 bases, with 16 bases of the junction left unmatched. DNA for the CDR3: TGTGCCAGTAGTATGCTGAAGAAGGCCGGGACTAGGTACACAGATACGCAGTATTTT. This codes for CASSMLKKAGTRYTDTQYF.

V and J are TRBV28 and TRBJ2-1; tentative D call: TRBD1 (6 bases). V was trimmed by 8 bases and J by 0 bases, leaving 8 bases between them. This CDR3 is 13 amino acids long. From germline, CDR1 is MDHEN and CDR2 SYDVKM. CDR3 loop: CASGGPSYNEQFF. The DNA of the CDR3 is TGTGCCAGCGGGGGCCCCTCCTACAATGAGCAGTTCTTC.